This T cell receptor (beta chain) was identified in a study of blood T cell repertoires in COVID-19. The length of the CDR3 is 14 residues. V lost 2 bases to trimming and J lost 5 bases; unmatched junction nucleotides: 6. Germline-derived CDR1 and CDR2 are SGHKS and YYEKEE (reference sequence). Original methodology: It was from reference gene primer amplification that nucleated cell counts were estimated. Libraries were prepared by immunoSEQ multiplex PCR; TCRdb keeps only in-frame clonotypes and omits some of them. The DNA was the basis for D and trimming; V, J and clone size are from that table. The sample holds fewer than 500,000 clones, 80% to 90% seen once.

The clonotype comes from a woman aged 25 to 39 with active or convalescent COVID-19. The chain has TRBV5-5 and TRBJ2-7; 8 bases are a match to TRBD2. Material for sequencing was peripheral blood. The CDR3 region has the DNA TGTGCCAGCAGCTTTCGGGAGGGGATGAACGAGCAGTACTTC. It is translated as CASSFREGMNEQYF. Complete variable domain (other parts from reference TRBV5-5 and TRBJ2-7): DAGVTQSPTHLIKTRGQQVTLRCSPISGHKSVSWYQQVLGQGPQFIFQYYEKEERGRGNFPDRFSARQFPNYSSELNVNALLLGDSALYLCASSFREGMNEQYFGPGTRLTVT.